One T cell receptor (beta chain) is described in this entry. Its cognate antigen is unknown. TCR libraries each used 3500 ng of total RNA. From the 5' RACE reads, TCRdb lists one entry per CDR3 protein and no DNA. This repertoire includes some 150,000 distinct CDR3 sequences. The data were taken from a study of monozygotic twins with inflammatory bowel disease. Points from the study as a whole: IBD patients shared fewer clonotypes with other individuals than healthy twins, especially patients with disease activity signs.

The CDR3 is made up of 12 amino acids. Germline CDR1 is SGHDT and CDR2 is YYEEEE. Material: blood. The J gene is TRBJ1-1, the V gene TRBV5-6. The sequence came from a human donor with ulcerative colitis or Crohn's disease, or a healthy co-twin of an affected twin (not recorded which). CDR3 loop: CASLFGRNEAFF. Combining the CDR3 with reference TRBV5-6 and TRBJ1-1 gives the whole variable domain DAGVTQSPTHLIKTRGQQVTLRCSPKSGHDTVSWYQQALGQGPQFIFQYYEEEERQRGNFPDRFSGHQFPNYSSELNVNALLLGDSALYLCASLFGRNEAFFGQGTRLTVV.